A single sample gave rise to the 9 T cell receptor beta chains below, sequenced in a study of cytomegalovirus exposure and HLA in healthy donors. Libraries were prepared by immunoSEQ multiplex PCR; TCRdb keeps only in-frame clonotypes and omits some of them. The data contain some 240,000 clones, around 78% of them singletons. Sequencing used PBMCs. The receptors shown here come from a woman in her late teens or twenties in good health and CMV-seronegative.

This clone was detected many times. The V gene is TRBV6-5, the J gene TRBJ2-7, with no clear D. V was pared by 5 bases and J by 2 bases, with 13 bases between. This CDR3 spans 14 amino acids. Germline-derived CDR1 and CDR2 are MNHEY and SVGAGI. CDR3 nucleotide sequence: TGTGCCAGCAGTCCGCCGGACGGTGCCTACGAGCAGTACTTC. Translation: CASSPPDGAYEQYF.

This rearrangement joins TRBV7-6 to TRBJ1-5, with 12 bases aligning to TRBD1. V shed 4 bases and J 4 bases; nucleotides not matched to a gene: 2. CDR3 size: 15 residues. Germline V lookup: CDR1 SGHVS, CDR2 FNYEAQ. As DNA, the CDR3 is TGTGCCAGCAGCTCGGGACAGGGGGCGAATCAGCCCCAGCATTTT. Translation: CASSSGQGANQPQHF.

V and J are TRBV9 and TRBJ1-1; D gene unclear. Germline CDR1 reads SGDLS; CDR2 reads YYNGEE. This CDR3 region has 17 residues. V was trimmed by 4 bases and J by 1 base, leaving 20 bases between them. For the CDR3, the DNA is TGTGCCAGCAGCCCGCAGGCAGGTCGGGTGTGGAACACTGAAGCTTTCTTT. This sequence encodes CASSPQAGRVWNTEAFF. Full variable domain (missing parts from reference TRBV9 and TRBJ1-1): DSGVTQTPKHLITATGQRVTLRCSPRSGDLSVYWYQQSLDQGLQFLIQYYNGEERAKGNILERFSAQQFPDLHSELNLSSLELGDSALYFCASSPQAGRVWNTEAFFGQGTRLTVV.

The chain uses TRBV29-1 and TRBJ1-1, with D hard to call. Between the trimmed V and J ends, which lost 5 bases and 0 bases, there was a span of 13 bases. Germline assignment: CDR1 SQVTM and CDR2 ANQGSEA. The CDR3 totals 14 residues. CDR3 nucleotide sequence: TGCAGCGTTTCTACGGGGATGATGAACACTGAAGCTTTCTTT. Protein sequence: CSVSTGMMNTEAFF.

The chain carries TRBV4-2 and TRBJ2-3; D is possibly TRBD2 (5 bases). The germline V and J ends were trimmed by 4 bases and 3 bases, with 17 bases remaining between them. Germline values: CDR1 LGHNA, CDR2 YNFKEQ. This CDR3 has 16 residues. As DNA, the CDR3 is TGTGCCAGCAGCCCCCTCGGCGGGTTCCTAACAGATACGCAGTATTTT. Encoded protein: CASSPLGGFLTDTQYF.

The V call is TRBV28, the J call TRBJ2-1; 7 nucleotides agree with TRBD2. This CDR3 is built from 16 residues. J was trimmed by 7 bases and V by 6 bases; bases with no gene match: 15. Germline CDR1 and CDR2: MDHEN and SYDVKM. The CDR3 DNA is TGTGCCAGCAGCTCTCGCAGGAGCGGGACTGGGAATGAGCAGTTCTTC. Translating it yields CASSSRRSGTGNEQFF.

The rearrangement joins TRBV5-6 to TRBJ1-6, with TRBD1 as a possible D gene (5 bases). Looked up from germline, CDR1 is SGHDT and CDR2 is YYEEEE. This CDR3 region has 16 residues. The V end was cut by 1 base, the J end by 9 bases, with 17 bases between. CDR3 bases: TGTGCCAGCAGCTTGCCCAGGGCGGGAGAAAGTTCACCCCTCCACTTT. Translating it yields CASSLPRAGESSPLHF.

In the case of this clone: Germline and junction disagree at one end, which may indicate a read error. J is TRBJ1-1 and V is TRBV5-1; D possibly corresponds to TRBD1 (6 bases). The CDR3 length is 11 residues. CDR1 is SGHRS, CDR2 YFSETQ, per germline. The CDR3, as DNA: TGCGCCAGCACTCGGGACACCGAAGCTTTCTTT. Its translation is CASTRDTEAFF.

The CDR3 region is CAWSSGVAYEQYF. DNA for the CDR3: TGTGCCTGGAGTTCGGGGGTGGCTTACGAGCAGTACTTC. The chain joins TRBV30 to TRBJ2-7; D is possibly TRBD2 (6 bases). Germline-derived CDR1 and CDR2 are GTSNPN and SVGIG (reference sequence). This CDR3 comprises 13 residues. Trimming stripped 2 bases from V and 4 bases from J, with 12 bases between.